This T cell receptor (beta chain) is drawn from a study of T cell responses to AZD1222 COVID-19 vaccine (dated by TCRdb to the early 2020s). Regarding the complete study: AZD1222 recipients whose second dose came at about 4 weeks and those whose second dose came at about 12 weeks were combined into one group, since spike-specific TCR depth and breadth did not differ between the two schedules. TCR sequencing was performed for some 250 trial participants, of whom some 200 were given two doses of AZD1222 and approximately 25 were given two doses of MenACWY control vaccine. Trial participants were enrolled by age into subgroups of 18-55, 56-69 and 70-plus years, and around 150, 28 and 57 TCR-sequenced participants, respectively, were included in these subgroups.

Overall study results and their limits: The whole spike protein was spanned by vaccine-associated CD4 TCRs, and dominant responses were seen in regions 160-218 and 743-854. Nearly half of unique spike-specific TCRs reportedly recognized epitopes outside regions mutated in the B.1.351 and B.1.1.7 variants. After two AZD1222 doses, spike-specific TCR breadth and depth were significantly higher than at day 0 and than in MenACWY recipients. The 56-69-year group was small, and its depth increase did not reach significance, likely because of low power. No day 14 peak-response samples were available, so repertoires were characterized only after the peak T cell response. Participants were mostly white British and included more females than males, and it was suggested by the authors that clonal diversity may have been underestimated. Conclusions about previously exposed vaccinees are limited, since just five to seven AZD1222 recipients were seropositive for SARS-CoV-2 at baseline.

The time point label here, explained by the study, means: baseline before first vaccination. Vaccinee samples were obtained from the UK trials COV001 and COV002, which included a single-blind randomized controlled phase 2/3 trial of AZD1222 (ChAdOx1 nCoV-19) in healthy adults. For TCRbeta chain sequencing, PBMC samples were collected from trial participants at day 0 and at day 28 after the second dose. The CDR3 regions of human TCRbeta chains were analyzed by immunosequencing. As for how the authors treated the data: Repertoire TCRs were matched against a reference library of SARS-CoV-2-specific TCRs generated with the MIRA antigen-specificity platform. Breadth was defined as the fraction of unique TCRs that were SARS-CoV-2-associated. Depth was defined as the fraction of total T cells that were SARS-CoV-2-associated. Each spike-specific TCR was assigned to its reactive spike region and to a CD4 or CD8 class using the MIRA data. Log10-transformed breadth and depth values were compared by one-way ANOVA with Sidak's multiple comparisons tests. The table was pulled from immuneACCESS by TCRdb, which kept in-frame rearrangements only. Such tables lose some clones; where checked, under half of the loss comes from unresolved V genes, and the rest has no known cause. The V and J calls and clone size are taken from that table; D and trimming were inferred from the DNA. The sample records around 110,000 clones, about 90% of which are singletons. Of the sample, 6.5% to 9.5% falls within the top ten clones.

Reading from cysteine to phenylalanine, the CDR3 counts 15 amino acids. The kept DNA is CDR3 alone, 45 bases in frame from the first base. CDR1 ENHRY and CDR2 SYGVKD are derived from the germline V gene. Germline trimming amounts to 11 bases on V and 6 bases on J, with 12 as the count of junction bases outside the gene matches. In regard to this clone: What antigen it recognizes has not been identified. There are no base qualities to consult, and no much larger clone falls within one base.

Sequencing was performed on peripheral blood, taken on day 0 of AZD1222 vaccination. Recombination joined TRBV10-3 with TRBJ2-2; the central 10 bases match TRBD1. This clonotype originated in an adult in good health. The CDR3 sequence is CAARGTGVISGELFF. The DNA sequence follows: TGTGCCGCTCGAGGGACAGGGGTGATCTCCGGGGAGCTGTTTTTT.